The 20 T cell receptor beta chains reported below all come from one sample, sequenced in a study of OX40 agonist ivuxolimab in advanced cancers. Here immunoSEQ multiplex PCR was the method, and the copy in TCRdb shows in-frame clones only, minus some. Among tens of thousands of clones listed, around 80% were seen once. The material sequenced was CD4+ or CD8+ T cells sorted from blood, taken in a trial of the OX40 agonist ivuxolimab. The origin of the receptors is an adult with an advanced solid tumor such as melanoma, head and neck, liver or kidney cancer.

The chain carries TRBV10-2 and TRBJ1-5, with D hard to call. This CDR3 is built from 13 residues. V dropped 2 bases and J dropped 4 bases, with 6 bases sitting between them. Per the germline V gene, CDR1 is WSHSY and CDR2 is SAAADI. CDR3 residues: CASSEGRNQPQHF. The CDR3 bases are TGCGCCAGCAGTGAGGGCAGAAATCAGCCCCAGCATTTT.

This clone is medium-sized (0.01 to 0.1%) by share. This chain links TRBV4-1 with TRBJ1-5; D is ambiguous. There are 15 residues in the CDR3. V gave up 0 bases and J gave up 4 bases, with 10 bases separating them. CDR1 is MGHRA and CDR2 is YSYEKL in the germline V gene. As DNA, the CDR3 is TGCGCCAGCAGCCAAGATGGTCGCAGAAATCAGCCCCAGCATTTT. Translating gives CASSQDGRRNQPQHF.

The gene calls are TRBV28 and TRBJ1-1; 7 bases match TRBD1. CDR1 is MDHEN, CDR2 SYDVKM, per germline. The CDR3 sequence is 16 residues long. Trimming at V came to 2 bases and at J to 0 bases, leaving 6 bases not matched to a gene. The chain's CDR3 is CASSLALDRVNTEAFF. In DNA, the CDR3 is TGTGCCAGCAGTTTAGCCCTCGACAGGGTGAACACTGAAGCTTTCTTT.

On this clone itself: The identical CDR3 is also encoded by other nucleotide sequences in the sample. This chain links TRBV5-6 with TRBJ2-3, with TRBD1 as a possible D gene (5 bases). Germline lookup yields CDR1 SGHDT and CDR2 YYEEEE. Trimming left V 4 bases short and J 4 bases short, with 19 bases between. The CDR3 sequence is 16 residues long. The CDR3 sequence is CASSQKLSDTPDTQYF. The DNA for the CDR3 is TGTGCCAGCAGCCAAAAGCTCTCGGACACCCCAGATACGCAGTATTTT.

The chain combines TRBV27 with TRBJ2-6; the D gene is possibly TRBD2 (6 bases). Trimming pared 4 bases from V and 4 bases from J, leaving 8 bases between. The CDR3 is 14 amino acids. Germline CDR1 reads MNHEY; CDR2 reads SMNVEV (reference sequence). CDR3 sequence reads: CASSSGRGANVLTF. CDR3 DNA: TGTGCCAGCAGTTCGGGGAGGGGGGCCAACGTCCTGACTTTC. Combining the CDR3 with reference TRBV27 and TRBJ2-6 gives the whole variable domain EAQVTQNPRYLITVTGKKLTVTCSQNMNHEYMSWYRQDPGLGLRQIYYSMNVEVTDKGDVPEGYKVSRKEKRNFPLILESPSPNQTSLYFCASSSGRGANVLTFGAGSRLTVL.

The J gene is TRBJ2-7, the V gene TRBV10-3; D may be TRBD2 (5 bases). Per germline, CDR1 ENHRY and CDR2 SYGVKD. The V end lost 0 bases, the J end lost 0 bases, and 9 bases lay between the germline ends. The CDR3 consists of 15 residues. CDR3 loop: CAISESSGLSYEQYF. Written as DNA, the CDR3 is TGTGCCATCAGTGAGTCGAGCGGACTCTCCTACGAGCAGTACTTC.

V gene TRBV7-9 combines with J gene TRBJ2-1; TRBD1 matches at 8 bases. The CDR3 is made up of 15 amino acids. Germline CDR1 is SEHNR and CDR2 is FQNEAQ (reference sequence). V dropped 3 bases and J dropped 3; count of bases not matched to a gene: 4. The CDR3 DNA sequence: TGTGCCAGCAGCTTTCCAGGGGGCGGCTACAATGAGCAGTTCTTC. This translates into CASSFPGGGYNEQFF.

The chain carries TRBV2 and TRBJ1-1; TRBD1 matches at 9 bases. CDR1 and CDR2 (germline): SNHLY, FYNNEI. Germline trimming cut 7 bases from V and 3 bases from J; bases unmatched to any gene: 9. The CDR3 covers 15 residues. The CDR3 protein is CASNGGDRVYTEAFF. The CDR3 DNA reads TGTGCCAGCAATGGAGGGGACAGGGTGTACACTGAAGCTTTCTTT.

This rearrangement joins TRBV4-3 to TRBJ2-5; D is undetermined. This CDR3 is built from 14 residues. The V end was cut by 4 bases, the J end by 1 base, with 10 bases between. CDR1 is LGHNA, CDR2 YSLEER, per germline. Here the CDR3 DNA reads TGCGCCAGCAGCCTCCTTGGTAGCCAAGAGACCCAGTACTTC. Translated: CASSLLGSQETQYF.

In nucleotides, the CDR3 is TGTGCCAGCAGCCCGGGACAGGGGAGGGGCAATGAGCAGTTCTTC. This codes for CASSPGQGRGNEQFF. V gene TRBV7-6 combines with J gene TRBJ2-1; 10 bases align to TRBD1. The CDR3 loop spans 15 amino acids. Germline CDR1 and CDR2: SGHVS and FNYEAQ. With 5 bases clipped from V and 6 bases from J, the junction kept 7 bases outside the gene matches.

This chain uses TRBV6-1 with TRBJ1-2; D is undetermined. CDR3 size: 15 residues. V dropped 5 bases and J dropped 0 bases, with 13 bases sitting between them. The germline V gene has CDR1 MNHNS and CDR2 SASEGT. The CDR3 nucleotides read TGTGCCAGCAGTCCAAAACCGAGTACTAACTATGGCTACACCTTC. Residues: CASSPKPSTNYGYTF.

Only one count was recorded for this clone. The V call is TRBV4-3, the J call TRBJ2-7, with D possibly being TRBD1 (6 bases). V gave up 2 bases and J gave up 2 bases, with 13 bases separating them. CDR1 is LGHNA and CDR2 is YSLEER in the germline V gene. The CDR3 has 15 amino acids. As DNA, the CDR3 is TGCGCCAGCAGCCAAACGACAGGTGAAGCCTACGAGCAGTACTTC. Translation: CASSQTTGEAYEQYF.

This chain links TRBV6-4 with TRBJ2-2, with 8 bases that match TRBD1. The germline V gene encodes CDR1 MRHNA and CDR2 SNTAGT. The CDR3 length is 15 residues. With V trimmed by 3 bases and J by 1 base, 1 base remained unmatched. The CDR3: CASSEGTGNTGELFF. The CDR3 DNA reads TGTGCCAGCAGTGAGGGGACAGGGAACACCGGGGAGCTGTTTTTT.

Points on this clone: The junction departs from germline at one end; a sequencing error may be responsible. The rearrangement links TRBV5-4 to TRBJ1-1, with a possible D match to TRBD1 (5 bases). CDR1 and CDR2 (germline): SGHNT, YYREEE (reference sequence). The CDR3 extends over 13 amino acids. This CDR3 is CASSQKGTTEAFF. The CDR3 coding sequence is TGCGCCAGCAGCCAAAAAGGGACCACTGAAGCTTTCTTT.

The chain is built from TRBV4-3 and TRBJ1-1, with no clear D. Germline lookup yields CDR1 LGHNA and CDR2 YSLEER. V lost 1 base and J 1 base, leaving 4 bases between the germline ends. This CDR3 region has 13 residues. The CDR3 coding sequence is TGCGCCAGCAGCCAAGGACAGAACACTGAAGCTTTCTTT. It translates to CASSQGQNTEAFF.

The chain joins TRBV6-5 to TRBJ1-1; D gene uncertain. The CDR3 has 14 residues. Germline V CDR1 and CDR2: MNHEY, SVGAGI. Between the trimmed V and J ends, which lost 2 bases and 5 bases, there was a span of 12 bases. The CDR3 DNA reads as TGTGCCAGCAGTTACGTTGCGGGGTGGACTGAAGCTTTCTTT. Translation: CASSYVAGWTEAFF.

J is TRBJ2-7 and V is TRBV27, with 8 bases fitting TRBD1. V lost 8 bases, J lost 7 bases, and 10 bases stayed unmatched. The CDR3 is made up of 13 amino acids. Germline V gives CDR1 MNHEY, CDR2 SMNVEV (reference sequence). The CDR3 sequence: CASWRQGIGEQYF. CDR3 bases: TGTGCCAGCTGGAGACAGGGGATCGGGGAGCAGTACTTC.

This clone was found once. This chain links TRBV4-3 with TRBJ1-2; 7 bases are shared with TRBD1. The CDR3 is 17 amino acids. Trimming took 0 bases from V and 4 from J; bases not matched to a gene: 11. The V gene's germline CDR1 is LGHNA and CDR2 YSLEER. CDR3 sequence reads: CASSQDTEQGTPYGYTF. The CDR3 coding sequence is TGCGCCAGCAGCCAAGATACTGAACAGGGGACCCCCTATGGCTACACCTTC.

The chain carries TRBV28 and TRBJ1-2; no reliable D call. This CDR3 comprises 13 residues. The germline V and J ends were trimmed by 5 bases and 4 bases, with 11 bases remaining between them. Germline V gene lookup returns CDR1 MDHEN and CDR2 SYDVKM. The CDR3, as DNA: TGTGCCAGCAGTACGAAACGTTTCTATGGCTACACCTTC. It specifies CASSTKRFYGYTF.

V is TRBV7-9 and J is TRBJ2-7; the match to TRBD1 covers 11 bases. V shed 6 bases, J shed 2 bases, and the junction held 6 bases outside the gene matches. The CDR3 loop spans 15 amino acids. Germline CDR1 is SEHNR and CDR2 is FQNEAQ (reference sequence). This chain's CDR3 is CASRSGTGGAYEQYF. DNA for the CDR3: TGTGCCAGCAGATCCGGGACAGGGGGGGCCTACGAGCAGTACTTC.